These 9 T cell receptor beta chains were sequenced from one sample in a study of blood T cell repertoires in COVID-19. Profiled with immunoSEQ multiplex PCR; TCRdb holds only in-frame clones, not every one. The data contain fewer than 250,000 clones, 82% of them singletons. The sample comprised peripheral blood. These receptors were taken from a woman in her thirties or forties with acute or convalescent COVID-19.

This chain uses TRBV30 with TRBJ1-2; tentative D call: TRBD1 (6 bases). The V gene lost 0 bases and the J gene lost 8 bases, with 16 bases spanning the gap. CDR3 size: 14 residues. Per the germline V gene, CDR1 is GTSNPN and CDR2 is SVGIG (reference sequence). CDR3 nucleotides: TGTGCCTGGAGTGTAAAGGGCCCTAGGGGGGGCTACACCTTC. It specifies CAWSVKGPRGGYTF.

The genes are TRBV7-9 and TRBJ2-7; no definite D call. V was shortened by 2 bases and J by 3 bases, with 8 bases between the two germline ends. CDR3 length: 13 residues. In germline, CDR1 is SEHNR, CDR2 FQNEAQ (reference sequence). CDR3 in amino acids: CASSLLSNYEQYF. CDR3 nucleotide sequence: TGTGCCAGCAGCTTACTAAGCAACTACGAGCAGTACTTC.

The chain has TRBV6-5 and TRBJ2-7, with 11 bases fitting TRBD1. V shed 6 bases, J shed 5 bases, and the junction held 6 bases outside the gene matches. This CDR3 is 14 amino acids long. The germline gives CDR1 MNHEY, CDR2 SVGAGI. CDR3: CASRRTGGMDEQYF. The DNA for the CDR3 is TGTGCCAGCAGACGGACAGGGGGCATGGACGAGCAGTACTTC.

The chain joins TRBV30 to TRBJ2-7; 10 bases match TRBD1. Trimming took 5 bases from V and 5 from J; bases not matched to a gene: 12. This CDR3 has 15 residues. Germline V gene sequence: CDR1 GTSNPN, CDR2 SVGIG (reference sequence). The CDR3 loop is CAWGAGTGVGHEQYF. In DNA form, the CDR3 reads TGTGCCTGGGGTGCCGGGACAGGGGTCGGGCACGAGCAGTACTTC.

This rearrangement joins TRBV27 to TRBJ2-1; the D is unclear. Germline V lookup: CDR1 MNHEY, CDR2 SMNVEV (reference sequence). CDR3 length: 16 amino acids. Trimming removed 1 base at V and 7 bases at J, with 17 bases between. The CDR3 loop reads CASSLFWRLENNEQFF. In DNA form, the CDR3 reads TGTGCCAGCAGTTTATTTTGGAGACTTGAAAATAATGAGCAGTTCTTC.

The CDR3, as DNA: TGTGCCAGATTGGGACAAAACAATGAGCAGTTCTTC. Residues: CARLGQNNEQFF. This chain uses TRBV2 with TRBJ2-1; a possible D gene is TRBD1 (6 bases). Looked up from germline, CDR1 is SNHLY and CDR2 is FYNNEI. V was cut by 9 bases and J by 5 bases, with 11 bases left in between. This CDR3 comprises 12 residues.

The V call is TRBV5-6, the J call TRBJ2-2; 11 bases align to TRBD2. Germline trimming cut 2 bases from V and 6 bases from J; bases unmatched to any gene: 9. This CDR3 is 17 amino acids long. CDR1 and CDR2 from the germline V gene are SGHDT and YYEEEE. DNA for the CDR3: TGTGCCAGCAGCTTTCCCGTCGATAGCGGGGGGGCCGGGGAGCTGTTTTTT. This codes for CASSFPVDSGGAGELFF.

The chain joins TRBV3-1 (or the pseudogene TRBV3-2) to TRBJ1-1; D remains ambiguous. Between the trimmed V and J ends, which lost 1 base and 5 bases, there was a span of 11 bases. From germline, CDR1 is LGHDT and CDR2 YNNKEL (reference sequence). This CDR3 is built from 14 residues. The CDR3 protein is CASSQVFGSTEAFF. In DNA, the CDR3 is TGTGCCAGCAGCCAAGTGTTCGGGAGTACTGAAGCTTTCTTT.

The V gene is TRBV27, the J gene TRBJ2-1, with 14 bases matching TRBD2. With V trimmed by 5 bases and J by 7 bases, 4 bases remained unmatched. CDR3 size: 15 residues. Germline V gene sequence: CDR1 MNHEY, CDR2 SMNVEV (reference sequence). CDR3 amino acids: CASSRRLAGGNEQFF. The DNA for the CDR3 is TGTGCCAGCAGTCGGCGACTAGCGGGAGGGAATGAGCAGTTCTTC.